These 32 T cell receptor beta chains originate from one sample sequenced in a study of cytomegalovirus exposure and HLA in healthy donors. Use of 60 Vbeta and 13 Jbeta primers characterized the PCR. Method: immunoSEQ multiplex PCR; TCRdb's copy keeps in-frame clones and lacks some. Here the sample spans approximately 160,000 clones, roughly 80% being singletons. Specimen: PBMCs. The receptors were gathered from a male donor in good health and CMV-seronegative.

This clone was recorded once. The chain combines TRBV7-8 with TRBJ2-7; 7 positions agree with TRBD1. CDR3 length: 14 amino acids. Germline V gene data show CDR1 as SGHVS and CDR2 as FQNEAQ. J lost 7 bases, V lost 1 base, and 7 bases had no gene match. Here the CDR3 reads CASSLELGGREQYF. In DNA, the CDR3 is TGTGCCAGCAGCTTAGAACTAGGGGGCAGGGAGCAGTACTTC. The full variable domain, rest sourced from reference TRBV7-8 and TRBJ2-7, is GAGVSQSPRYKVAKRGQDVALRCDPISGHVSLFWYQQALGQGPEFLTYFQNEAQLDKSGLPSDRFFAERPEGSVSTLKIQRTQQEDSAVYLCASSLELGGREQYFGPGTRLTVT.

The DNA for the CDR3 is TGTGCCAGCAGCTCAACAGGGTTGGAGGGCTACACCTTC. Encoded protein: CASSSTGLEGYTF. V usage is TRBV7-8 and J usage is TRBJ1-2; possibly TRBD1 for D (6 bases). The CDR3 contains 13 residues. Per the germline V gene, CDR1 is SGHVS and CDR2 is FQNEAQ. V lost 4 bases, J lost 8 bases, and 14 bases lay in between. Looking up the rest from reference TRBV7-8 and TRBJ1-2 gives the full variable domain: GAGVSQSPRYKVAKRGQDVALRCDPISGHVSLFWYQQALGQGPEFLTYFQNEAQLDKSGLPSDRFFAERPEGSVSTLKIQRTQQEDSAVYLCASSSTGLEGYTFGSGTRLTVV.

The CDR3 region is CASSSGGETQYF. CDR3 nucleotides: TGTGCCAGCAGTTCAGGGGGAGAGACCCAGTACTTC. The chain couples TRBV5-5 to TRBJ2-5, with 7 bases matching TRBD1. Germline CDR1 reads SGHKS; CDR2 reads YYEKEE (reference sequence). Trimming took 5 bases from V and 4 from J; bases not matched to a gene: 2. The CDR3 consists of 12 residues.

This clone was counted a single time. The J gene is TRBJ1-3, the V gene TRBV6-5; no definite D call. Germline CDR1 MNHEY, CDR2 SVGAGI. The CDR3 contains 14 residues. Deletions cut 5 bases from V and 0 bases from J, with 8 bases between. CDR3 DNA sequence: TGTGCCAGCAGTACCGGGATCTCTGGAAACACCATATATTTT. It specifies CASSTGISGNTIYF.

This chain connects TRBV15 to TRBJ2-4; D remains ambiguous. Germline CDR1 is LNHNV and CDR2 is YYDKDF (reference sequence). The CDR3 contains 17 residues. Trimming removed 1 base at V and 0 bases at J, with 13 bases between. CDR3 amino acids: CATSRVRRAGAKNIQYF. The DNA of the CDR3 is TGTGCCACCAGCAGAGTAAGAAGAGCCGGAGCCAAAAACATTCAGTACTTC.

The rearrangement links TRBV5-1 to TRBJ2-5; TRBD1 agrees at 9 bases. This CDR3 has 14 residues. Germline trimming cut 4 bases from V and 4 bases from J; bases unmatched to any gene: 5. The germline V gene encodes CDR1 SGHRS and CDR2 YFSETQ. The CDR3 spells CASSPRQGVETQYF. CDR3 in DNA: TGCGCCAGCAGCCCGAGACAGGGGGTAGAGACCCAGTACTTC.

The gene calls are TRBV5-6 and TRBJ1-3, with no clear D. V lost 5 bases, J lost 4 bases, and 10 bases lay in between. This CDR3 is built from 13 residues. CDR1 is SGHDT and CDR2 is YYEEEE in the germline V gene. The CDR3 protein is CASSSLPGNTIYF. CDR3 DNA sequence: TGTGCCAGCAGTTCCCTCCCCGGAAACACCATATATTTT.

Concerning this clone: Other nucleotide sequences from this sample produce the same CDR3. The chain has TRBV7-2 and TRBJ2-7, with D unclear. Per the germline V gene, CDR1 is SGHTA and CDR2 is FQGNSA. Trimming stripped 0 bases from V and 1 base from J, with 10 bases between. This CDR3 comprises 15 residues. The CDR3 nucleotides read TGTGCCAGCAGCTTAGCGCTCGCAGGTTCCTACGAGCAGTACTTC. Its protein product is CASSLALAGSYEQYF.

V gene TRBV30 combines with J gene TRBJ1-1, with D uncertain. Germline assignment: CDR1 GTSNPN and CDR2 SVGIG (reference sequence). Deletions cut 0 bases from V and 8 bases from J, with 13 bases between. The CDR3 length is 13 residues. CDR3 coding DNA: TGTGCCTGGAGTGTACCCCTAAGAGGCGAAGCTTTCTTT. It yields the protein CAWSVPLRGEAFF. The variable domain in full, with the rest retrieved from reference TRBV30 and TRBJ1-1, is SQTIHQWPATLVQPVGSPLSLECTVEGTSNPNLYWYRQAAGRGLQLLFYSVGIGQISSEVPQNLSASRPQDRQFILSSKKLLLSDSGFYLCAWSVPLRGEAFFGQGTRLTVV.

J is TRBJ2-7 and V is TRBV4-2; 9 nucleotides line up with TRBD1. The germline V gene has CDR1 LGHNA and CDR2 YNFKEQ. The CDR3 length is 16 residues. V dropped 0 bases and J dropped 5; count of bases not matched to a gene: 8. The CDR3 sequence is CASSQDRVGTGHEQYF. The CDR3 bases are TGTGCCAGCAGCCAAGATAGAGTGGGGACAGGGCACGAGCAGTACTTC.

The CDR3 sequence: CASSQSRESRETQYF. The CDR3 coding sequence is TGTGCCAGCAGCCAGAGCAGGGAATCCCGGGAGACCCAGTACTTC. The rearrangement joins TRBV4-2 to TRBJ2-5; weak D call: TRBD1 (5 bases). Germline values: CDR1 LGHNA, CDR2 YNFKEQ. V was clipped by 3 bases and J by 5 bases, with 16 bases between them. The CDR3 runs 15 residues.

The chain carries TRBV28 and TRBJ1-5; a possible D gene is TRBD1 (6 bases). CDR3 length: 15 residues. Germline CDR1 is MDHEN and CDR2 is SYDVKM. Trimming left V 2 bases short and J 3 bases short, with 11 bases between. CDR3 in amino acids: CASSLGGEVNQPQHF. CDR3 nucleotide sequence: TGTGCCAGCAGTTTAGGGGGCGAGGTCAATCAGCCCCAGCATTTT.

This clone was seen a few times. The V gene is TRBV5-6, the J gene TRBJ1-3; D gene ambiguous. From germline, CDR1 is SGHDT and CDR2 YYEEEE. CDR3 length: 13 residues. V was pared by 4 bases and J by 3 bases, with 8 bases between. CDR3 DNA: TGTGCCAGCAGCCTAGATTATGGAAACACCATATATTTT. Encoded protein: CASSLDYGNTIYF.

The CDR3 reads CASSQDIANYGYTF. The CDR3 DNA follows: TGCGCCAGCAGCCAAGATATCGCTAACTATGGCTACACCTTC. The chain is built from TRBV4-1 and TRBJ1-2, with no clear D. The germline CDR1 and CDR2 sequences are MGHRA and YSYEKL. The CDR3 is 14 amino acids. V lost 0 bases, J lost 0 bases, and 5 bases lay in between.

The chain carries TRBV30 and TRBJ2-1; D perhaps matches TRBD2 (6 bases). Germline assignment: CDR1 GTSNPN and CDR2 SVGIG (reference sequence). V lost 3 bases, J lost 1 base, and 10 bases lay in between. This CDR3 is 14 amino acids long. The DNA for the CDR3 is TGTGCCTGGAGGTCCGCGGGGTCCTACAATGAGCAGTTCTTC. Encoded protein: CAWRSAGSYNEQFF.

The chain links TRBV27 to TRBJ1-1, with D uncertain. Germline V CDR1 and CDR2: MNHEY, SMNVEV (reference sequence). CDR3 size: 15 residues. Trimming left V 1 base short and J 0 bases short, with 9 bases between. This CDR3 reads CASSLYGKMNTEAFF. The CDR3 bases are TGTGCCAGCAGTTTATATGGCAAGATGAACACTGAAGCTTTCTTT.

This sequence joins TRBV18 and TRBJ2-7; D gene ambiguous. V was cut by 3 bases and J by 3 bases, with 12 bases left in between. Germline V gene lookup returns CDR1 KGHSH and CDR2 LQKENI. This CDR3 is 14 amino acids long. Written as DNA, the CDR3 is TGTGCCAGCTCACCCAGGTACACCTACTACGAGCAGTACTTC. Its protein product is CASSPRYTYYEQYF.

The chain employs TRBV7-9 and TRBJ1-5; D remains ambiguous. The CDR3 spans 13 residues. Between the trimmed V and J ends, which lost 5 bases and 4 bases, there was a span of 9 bases. Germline lookup yields CDR1 SEHNR and CDR2 FQNEAQ (reference sequence). CDR3 sequence: CASSPHGNQPQHF. The CDR3 DNA follows: TGTGCCAGCAGCCCCCACGGGAATCAGCCCCAGCATTTT.

V is TRBV7-2 and J is TRBJ1-1, with 10 bases fitting TRBD1. Germline assignment: CDR1 SGHTA and CDR2 FQGNSA. Trimming removed 7 bases from V and 4 bases from J; junction bases left unmatched: 6. The CDR3 covers 14 residues. For the CDR3, the DNA is TGTGCCAGCACCCGAGGACAGGGGGTCACTGAAGCTTTCTTT. It yields the protein CASTRGQGVTEAFF.

The CDR3 nucleotides are TGTGCCACCTACCAGGGGGCTCAGCCCCAGCATTTT. Translation gives CATYQGAQPQHF. The genes are TRBV6-1 and TRBJ1-5; 8 nucleotides match TRBD1. J gave up 6 bases and V 10 bases, and 5 bases lay outside the gene matches. Germline-derived CDR1 and CDR2 are MNHNS and SASEGT. The CDR3 totals 12 residues.

This chain joins TRBV9 and TRBJ1-3; no firm D call. V shed 2 bases and J shed 0 bases, with 18 bases lying between them. There are 18 residues in the CDR3. CDR1 SGDLS and CDR2 YYNGEE come from the germline V gene. In nucleotides, the CDR3 is TGTGCCAGCAGCGTGACTAGTTCGAGACTGCTCTCTGGAAACACCATATATTTT. This gives the protein CASSVTSSRLLSGNTIYF.

Turning to this clone: Relative to the germline gene, one junction end is altered; a read error may explain this. The chain is built from TRBV7-6 and TRBJ2-6; 8 nucleotides align to TRBD1. This CDR3 spans 15 amino acids. Germline V gene data show CDR1 as SGHVS and CDR2 as FNYEAQ. The DNA of the CDR3 is TGTGCCAGCAGCTCGACAGGGGCCGGGGTCAACGTCCTGACTTTC. It is translated as CASSSTGAGVNVLTF.

The rearrangement joins TRBV7-6 to TRBJ2-7; tentatively, D is TRBD1 (6 bases). The CDR3 is 15 residues long. CDR1 and CDR2 from the germline V gene are SGHVS and FNYEAQ. V dropped 0 bases and J dropped 7 bases, with 16 bases sitting between them. The CDR3 sequence is CASSLAWTAGGEQYF. The CDR3 region has the DNA TGTGCCAGCAGCTTAGCTTGGACAGCAGGTGGGGAGCAGTACTTC.

The chain uses TRBV29-1 and TRBJ2-3; TRBD2 matches at 11 bases. The CDR3 has 17 residues. The germline gives CDR1 SQVTM, CDR2 ANQGSEA. The V and J ends lost 4 bases and 0 bases, in that order; junction bases with no gene match: 9. CDR3 protein: CSVVVAGGFSSTDTQYF. The CDR3 DNA reads TGCAGCGTTGTTGTAGCGGGGGGGTTCTCTAGCACAGATACGCAGTATTTT.

The genes are TRBV18 and TRBJ1-5; 10 positions agree with TRBD1. The CDR3 has 15 residues. Germline trimming cut 5 bases from V and 3 bases from J; bases unmatched to any gene: 4. Germline CDR1 reads KGHSH; CDR2 reads LQKENI. Here the CDR3 reads CASSRDRGLNQPQHF. The CDR3 DNA follows: TGTGCCAGCTCAAGGGACAGGGGCCTCAATCAGCCCCAGCATTTT.

The chain recombines TRBV19 with TRBJ2-7; tentatively, D is TRBD2 (6 bases). The CDR3 is 17 residues long. The ends were cut back, 5 bases at V and 6 bases at J, with 26 bases in the middle. From germline, CDR1 is LNHDA and CDR2 SQIVND (reference sequence). This CDR3 reads CASSAGTGILLGREQYF. CDR3 nucleotides: TGTGCCAGTAGTGCGGGGACTGGGATCCTGTTGGGGCGCGAGCAGTACTTC.

The V and J genes are TRBV5-5 and TRBJ1-1; no firm D call. Germline CDR1 is SGHKS and CDR2 is YYEKEE (reference sequence). The CDR3 covers 11 residues. V was shortened by 5 bases and J by 4 bases, with 6 bases between the two germline ends. This chain's CDR3 is CASRSLTEAFF. DNA for the CDR3: TGTGCCAGCAGGTCACTCACTGAAGCTTTCTTT.

The CDR3 bases are TGTGCCAGCAGCCCAGGCCCCGGACAGGGACTTTACGAGCAGTACTTC. Its translation is CASSPGPGQGLYEQYF. The chain has TRBV13 and TRBJ2-7, with 8 bases aligning to TRBD1. The CDR3 runs to 16 residues. Looked up from germline, CDR1 is PRHDT and CDR2 is FYEKMQ (reference sequence). J gave up 4 bases and V 5 bases, and 13 bases lay outside the gene matches.

The chain has TRBV10-3 and TRBJ2-7; a possible D gene is TRBD2 (6 bases). The CDR3 totals 13 residues. Germline V gene data show CDR1 as ENHRY and CDR2 as SYGVKD. V was trimmed by 6 bases and J by 6 bases, leaving 15 bases between them. In DNA, the CDR3 is TGTGCCATCAGACCGCGGGGAGTTCCCGAGCAGTACTTC. It encodes CAIRPRGVPEQYF.

This rearrangement joins TRBV14 to TRBJ2-5, with D maybe TRBD1 (5 bases). Looked up from germline, CDR1 is SGHDN and CDR2 is FVKESK. V was clipped by 1 base and J by 2 bases, with 11 bases between them. This CDR3 is built from 15 residues. The CDR3 coding sequence is TGTGCCAGCAGCCAAGTGGGGCTATTACAAGAGACCCAGTACTTC. This translates into CASSQVGLLQETQYF.

As DNA, the CDR3 is TGTGCCAGCAGTTACTCGGGGACAGGGGACCCCTACGAGCAGTACTTC. Translating it yields CASSYSGTGDPYEQYF. This chain connects TRBV6-5 to TRBJ2-7, with 10 positions matching TRBD1. Germline loops: CDR1 MNHEY, CDR2 SVGAGI. Trimming removed 0 bases from V and 2 bases from J; junction bases left unmatched: 4. CDR3 size: 16 residues.

The chain uses TRBV5-6 and TRBJ1-5; D ambiguous. The CDR3 extends over 15 amino acids. Trimming left V 0 bases short and J 3 bases short, with 10 bases between. Germline V CDR1 and CDR2: SGHDT, YYEEEE. The CDR3 is CASSLGPGPNQPQHF. In DNA form, the CDR3 reads TGTGCCAGCAGCTTGGGGCCGGGTCCCAATCAGCCCCAGCATTTT.